This T cell receptor beta chain was documented in a study of blood T cell repertoires in COVID-19. At the level of the study: Acute and convalescent COVID-19 samples came from the United States, Italy and Spain. PBMCs, B-cell-depleted T cells, or T cells were the source of the cDNA or gDNA that made up the material.

The assay was immunoSEQ multiplex PCR, and TCRdb's table has in-frame clones only and misses some. The sample contains about 210,000 clones, 83% of which appear only once. Trimming removed 5 bases from V and 3 bases from J; junction bases left unmatched: 8. CDR1 is KGHDR and CDR2 is SFDVKD in the germline V gene. This CDR3 spans 16 amino acids. This TCR was recovered from a woman between 40 and 50 years old with active or convalescent COVID-19. The V gene is TRBV24-1, the J gene TRBJ2-1; 8 bases agree with TRBD2. Sequenced sample: peripheral blood. The CDR3 loop is CATSGTSGGDYNEQFF. The CDR3 DNA follows: TGTGCCACCAGTGGTACTAGCGGAGGGGACTACAATGAGCAGTTCTTC.